The subject of this entry is one TCR beta chain. This CDR3 is 18 amino acids long. V gave up 3 bases and J gave up 5 bases, with 23 bases separating them. Germline loops: CDR1 SGHNT, CDR2 YENEEA. The data were obtained in a study of blood T cell repertoires in COVID-19. The overall study: Sites across the United States, Italy and Spain contributed samples from acute and convalescent COVID-19. T cells, B-cell-depleted T cells, or PBMCs provided the cDNA or gDNA that served as material.

In the original processing: Estimation of nucleated cell counts was performed using reference gene primer amplification. Method: immunoSEQ multiplex PCR; TCRdb's copy keeps in-frame clones and lacks some. For V, J and clone size, that table is used; D and trimming come from the DNA. The sample shows 200,000 to 250,000 clones, 80% to 90% of them seen only once. This sequence joins TRBV11-3 and TRBJ2-1, with D perhaps matching TRBD2 (6 bases). The sequenced sample consisted of peripheral blood. This receptor was identified in a man aged 50-60 years with active or convalescent COVID-19. The CDR3 sequence: CASSLIWRGRKADNEQFF. The CDR3 coding sequence is TGTGCCAGCAGCTTGATTTGGAGGGGAAGGAAGGCGGACAATGAGCAGTTCTTC.